This T cell receptor beta chain is from a study of T cell changes during pregnancy in multiple sclerosis. Assay used: immunoSEQ multiplex PCR; TCRdb lists only in-frame clones, some missing. This table holds some 80,000 clones, roughly 90% found once. Germline CDR1 and CDR2: SGDLS and YYNGEE. The ends lost 0 bases at V and 6 bases at J; junction bases unmatched: 8. The CDR3 is 16 residues long. Here the sequenced sample was peripheral blood, taken in the first trimester of pregnancy. The TCR originated in a female donor in good health, enrolled as a control in a pregnancy study. The chain is built from TRBV9 and TRBJ2-3, with TRBD2 identical over 9 bases. DNA of the CDR3: TGTGCCAGCAGCGTAGTTCGGCGGGGGGGCCGGGATACGCAGTATTTT. This translates into CASSVVRRGGRDTQYF. The variable domain in full, completed from reference TRBV9 and TRBJ2-3, reads DSGVTQTPKHLITATGQRVTLRCSPRSGDLSVYWYQQSLDQGLQFLIQYYNGEERAKGNILERFSAQQFPDLHSELNLSSLELGDSALYFCASSVVRRGGRDTQYFGPGTRLTVL.